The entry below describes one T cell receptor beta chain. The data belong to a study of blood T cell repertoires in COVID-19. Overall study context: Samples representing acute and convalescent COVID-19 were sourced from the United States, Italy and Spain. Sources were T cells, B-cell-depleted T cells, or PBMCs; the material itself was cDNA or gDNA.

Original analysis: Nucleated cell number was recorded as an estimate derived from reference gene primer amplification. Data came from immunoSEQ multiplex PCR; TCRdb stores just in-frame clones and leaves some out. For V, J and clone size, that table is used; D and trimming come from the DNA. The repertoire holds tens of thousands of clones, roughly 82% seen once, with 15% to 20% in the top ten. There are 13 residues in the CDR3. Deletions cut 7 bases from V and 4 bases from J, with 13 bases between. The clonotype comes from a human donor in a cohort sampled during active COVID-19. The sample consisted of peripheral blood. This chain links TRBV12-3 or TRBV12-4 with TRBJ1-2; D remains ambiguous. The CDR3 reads CASKKNRSYGYTF. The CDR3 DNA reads TGTGCCAGCAAAAAGAACAGAAGCTATGGCTACACCTTC.